This TCR beta chain was captured by sequencing in a study of T cell repertoires in cytomegalovirus infection. Study in general: In the study, CMV epitopes included recently identified HLA-C-restricted and well-studied HLA-B-restricted ones.

V was pared by 1 base and J by 6 bases, with 15 bases between. Germline V gene sequence: CDR1 SEHNR, CDR2 FQNEAQ (reference sequence). The CDR3 is 15 amino acids. TCRdb fed the reads into MiXCR, producing one record per CDR3 protein. This repertoire shows hundreds of thousands of distinct CDR3 sequences, 42% found once; its top ten account for 43%. A word on this clonotype: Its antigen is undetermined.

The TCR sequence derives from a human donor in good health (CMV status not recorded). Some clones in this sample may be carry-over from other donors' samples. The chain joins TRBV7-9 to TRBJ1-2; tentatively, D is TRBD1 (5 bases). Sample: cultured PBMCs, taken from culture after CMV antigen stimulation. CDR3 DNA sequence: TGTGCCAGCAGCTTAGGACCCCTCCCGGGGGATGGCTACACCTTC. Its protein product is CASSLGPLPGDGYTF.